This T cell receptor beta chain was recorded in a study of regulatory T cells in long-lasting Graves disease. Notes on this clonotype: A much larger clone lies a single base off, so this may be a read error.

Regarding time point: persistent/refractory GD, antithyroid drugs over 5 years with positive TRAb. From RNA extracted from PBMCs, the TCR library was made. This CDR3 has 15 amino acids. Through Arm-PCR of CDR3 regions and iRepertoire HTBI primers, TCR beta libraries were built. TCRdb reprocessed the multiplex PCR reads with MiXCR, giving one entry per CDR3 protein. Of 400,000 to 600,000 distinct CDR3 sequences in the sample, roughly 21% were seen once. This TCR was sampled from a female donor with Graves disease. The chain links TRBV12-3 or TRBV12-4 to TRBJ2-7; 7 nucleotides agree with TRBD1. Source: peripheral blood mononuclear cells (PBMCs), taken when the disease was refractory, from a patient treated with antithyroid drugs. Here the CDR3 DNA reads TGTGCCAGCAGACCAGAAAGGGGACAGACCTACGAGCAGTGCTTC. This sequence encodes CASRPERGQTYEQCF.